The rows below give T cell receptor beta chains drawn from one sample of a study of T cells expressing NK-cell markers. TCRdb reanalyzed the 5' RACE reads and collapses them to one entry per CDR3 protein, without DNA. The ten top clones account for around 10%, within a sample of about 410,000 distinct CDR3 sequences. The sequencing input was blood T cells: a sorted CD56 or NKG2C T cell subset, CD4+ or CD8+ T cells, or bulk PBMC T cells (not recorded which). The receptors were gathered from a woman between 45 and 60 years old in good health. CDR3s include the opening cysteine and the closing phenylalanine or tryptophan. The order of the fields is J gene, V gene, CDR3 protein.

J gene: TRBJ2-5
V gene: TRBV29-1
CDR3 protein: CSVSGQGQETQYF

J gene: TRBJ1-1
V gene: TRBV29-1
CDR3 protein: CSVDGQGGSVSTEAFF

J gene: TRBJ1-5
V gene: TRBV7-8
CDR3 protein: CASSLSGGGGQPQHF

J gene: TRBJ1-5
V gene: TRBV24-1
CDR3 protein: CATSGGPNQPQHF

J gene: TRBJ2-1
V gene: TRBV5-5
CDR3 protein: CASHQTGGRDEQFF

J gene: TRBJ1-1
V gene: TRBV12-3/TRBV12-4
CDR3 protein: CASSLLVTGVNTEAFF

J gene: TRBJ1-1
V gene: TRBV5-5
CDR3 protein: CASSLGAGSTEAFF

J gene: TRBJ2-1
V gene: TRBV20-1
CDR3 protein: CPLSVGGPHEQFF

J gene: TRBJ2-2
V gene: TRBV4-1
CDR3 protein: CASRAGLNTGELFF

J gene: TRBJ1-1
V gene: TRBV29-1
CDR3 protein: CSVKSATPGAEAFF

J gene: TRBJ2-1
V gene: TRBV11-2
CDR3 protein: CASSPWEVWGQYNEQFF

J gene: TRBJ2-1
V gene: TRBV20-1
CDR3 protein: CSARDRSSGRSPNEQFF

J gene: TRBJ2-3
V gene: TRBV29-1
CDR3 protein: CSVTGLAVPRPSTDTQYF

J gene: TRBJ2-5
V gene: TRBV29-1
CDR3 protein: CSVDKRGRLGETQYF

J gene: TRBJ2-7
V gene: TRBV7-8
CDR3 protein: CASSLSVAGYEQYF

J gene: TRBJ2-5
V gene: TRBV12-3/TRBV12-4
CDR3 protein: CASSSQQETQYF

J gene: TRBJ2-7
V gene: TRBV4-2
CDR3 protein: CASSHFPGDNEQYF

J gene: TRBJ1-4
V gene: TRBV29-1
CDR3 protein: CSVDVGQGGEKLFF

J gene: TRBJ2-5
V gene: TRBV30
CDR3 protein: CAWEQGLQETQYF

J gene: TRBJ2-5
V gene: TRBV3-1
CDR3 protein: CASSQEDLVGQGFQETQYF

J gene: TRBJ2-4
V gene: TRBV20-1
CDR3 protein: CSAAGTPFSPNIQYF

J gene: TRBJ2-5
V gene: TRBV6-5
CDR3 protein: CASSYSAVETQYF

J gene: TRBJ2-2
V gene: TRBV3-1
CDR3 protein: CASSLRLAGGTGELFF

J gene: TRBJ2-1
V gene: TRBV2
CDR3 protein: CASRPNPGLAHEQFF

J gene: TRBJ2-2
V gene: TRBV7-2
CDR3 protein: CASSPGGRRTGRSGELFF

J gene: TRBJ2-1
V gene: TRBV2
CDR3 protein: CASSDGWYNEQFF

J gene: TRBJ1-1
V gene: TRBV20-1
CDR3 protein: CSARDPGTRPSTEAFF

J gene: TRBJ2-1
V gene: TRBV29-1
CDR3 protein: CSASPVSGKSGEQFF

J gene: TRBJ1-6
V gene: TRBV7-8
CDR3 protein: CASSLSIGANSPLHF

J gene: TRBJ2-7
V gene: TRBV4-1
CDR3 protein: CASSQGISYEQYF

J gene: TRBJ2-1
V gene: TRBV12-3/TRBV12-4
CDR3 protein: CASSDRLAGAYNEQFF

J gene: TRBJ1-5
V gene: TRBV3-1
CDR3 protein: CASSRRANSNQPQHF

J gene: TRBJ2-2
V gene: TRBV29-1
CDR3 protein: CSVVVSRLAGAGELFF

J gene: TRBJ1-2
V gene: TRBV6-4
CDR3 protein: CASSDSPVGGAHGYTF

J gene: TRBJ2-1
V gene: TRBV5-4
CDR3 protein: CASSPTAFYNEQFF